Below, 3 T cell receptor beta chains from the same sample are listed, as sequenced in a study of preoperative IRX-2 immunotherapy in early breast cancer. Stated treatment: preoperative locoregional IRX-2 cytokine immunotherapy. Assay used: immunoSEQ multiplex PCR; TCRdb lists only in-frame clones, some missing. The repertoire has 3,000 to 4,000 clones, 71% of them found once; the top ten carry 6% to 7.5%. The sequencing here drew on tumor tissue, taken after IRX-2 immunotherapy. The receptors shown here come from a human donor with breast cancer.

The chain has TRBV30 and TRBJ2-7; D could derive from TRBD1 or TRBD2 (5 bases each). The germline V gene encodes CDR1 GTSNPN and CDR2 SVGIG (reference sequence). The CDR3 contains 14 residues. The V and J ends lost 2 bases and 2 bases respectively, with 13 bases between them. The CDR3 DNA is TGTGCCTGGAGTAGAGGGACCGCAACCTACGAGCAGTACTTC. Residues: CAWSRGTATYEQYF.

CDR3 loop: CASSLIFGIEETQYF. The CDR3 region has the DNA TGTGCCAGCAGCTTAATTTTTGGAATTGAAGAGACCCAGTACTTC. The rearrangement joins TRBV11-3 to TRBJ2-5; D remains unclear. With 2 bases removed from V and 3 bases from J, the gap between germline ends came to 13 bases. Germline CDR1 is SGHNT and CDR2 is YENEEA. The CDR3 covers 15 residues.

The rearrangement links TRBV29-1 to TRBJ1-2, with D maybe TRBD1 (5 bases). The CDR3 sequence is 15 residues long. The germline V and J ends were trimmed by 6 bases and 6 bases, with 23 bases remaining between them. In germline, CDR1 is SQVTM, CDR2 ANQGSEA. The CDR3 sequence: CSVGLRDKSYNGYTF. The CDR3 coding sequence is TGCAGCGTGGGGCTCCGGGATAAATCCTACAATGGCTACACCTTC.